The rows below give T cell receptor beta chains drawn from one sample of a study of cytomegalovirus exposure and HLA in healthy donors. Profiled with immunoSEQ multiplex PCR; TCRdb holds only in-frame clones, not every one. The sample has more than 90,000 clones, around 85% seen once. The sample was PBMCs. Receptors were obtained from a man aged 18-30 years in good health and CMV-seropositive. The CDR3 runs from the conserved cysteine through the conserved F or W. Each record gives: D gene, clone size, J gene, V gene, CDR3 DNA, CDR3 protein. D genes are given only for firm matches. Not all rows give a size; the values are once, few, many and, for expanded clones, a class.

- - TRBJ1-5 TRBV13 TGTGCCAGCAGCATTCGAGGGGGGGCCCCGGGGAGACAGCCCCAGCATTTT CASSIRGGAPGRQPQHF
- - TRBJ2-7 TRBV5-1 TGCGCCAGCAGCTTAGGAGGGACAGACCACTACGAGCAGTACTTC CASSLGGTDHYEQYF
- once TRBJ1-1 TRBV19 TGTGCCAGTAGCACCGATTTGTTTCAGGAGAACACTGAAGCTTTCTTT CASSTDLFQENTEAFF
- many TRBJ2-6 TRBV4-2 TGTGCCAGCAGCCAAGATAACGGGGTTGGGGCCAACGTCCTGACTTTC CASSQDNGVGANVLTF
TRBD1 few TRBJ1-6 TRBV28 TGTGCCAGCAGTTCCCCCACAGGGGACGGTAATTCACCCCTCCACTTT CASSSPTGDGNSPLHF
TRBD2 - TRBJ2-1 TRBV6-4 TGTGCCAGCAGTGAACTAGCGGGGGAATCAAATGAGCAGTTCTTC CASSELAGESNEQFF
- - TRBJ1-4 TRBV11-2 TGTGCCAGCAGCGTCCCCCAGGGTATTAATGAAAAACTGTTTTTT CASSVPQGINEKLFF
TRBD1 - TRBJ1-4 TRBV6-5 TGTGCCAGCAGCTACAGGGGTTTGGAAAAACTGTTTTTT CASSYRGLEKLFF
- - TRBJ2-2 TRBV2 TGTGCCAGCAGACTGACAACTAACACCGGGGAGCTGTTTTTT CASRLTTNTGELFF
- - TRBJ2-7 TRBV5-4 TGTGCCAGCAGCTCCTTTTCGGGGTACGAGCAGTACTTC CASSSFSGYEQYF
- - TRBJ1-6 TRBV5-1 TGCGCCAGCAGCTTGGGGCAGGATAATTCACCCCTCCACTTT CASSLGQDNSPLHF
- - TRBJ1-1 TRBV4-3 TGCGCCAGCAGCCCTTCTCTCCAGGGCCCCACTGAAGCTTTCTTT CASSPSLQGPTEAFF
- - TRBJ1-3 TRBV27 TGTGACCCGTGCAGGACAAACTCTGGAAACACCATATATTTT CDPCRTNSGNTIYF
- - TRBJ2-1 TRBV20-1 TGCAGTGCCAGTCGCGGTGAGCAGTTCTTC CSASRGEQFF
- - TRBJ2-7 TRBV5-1 TGCGCCAGCAGCTTGGGTGATAGCTCCTACGAGCAGTACTTC CASSLGDSSYEQYF